This T cell receptor beta chain was recorded in a study of naive and memory T cell subsets. Whole-study findings and limits: Especially in CD8 cells, naive repertoires contained a few larger clonotypes, possibly CD45RA-re-expressing memory cells.

This clonotype was observed at least ten times. Its matching antigen is unknown. The V gene lost 5 bases and the J gene lost 11 bases, with 7 bases spanning the gap. This CDR3 contains 11 residues. Germline V gene sequence: CDR1 MNHNY, CDR2 SVGAGI (reference sequence). The beta constant-region primer was an equimolar mix of two oligonucleotides covering TRBC1 and TRBC2. The ligated cDNA underwent four PCR rounds using SP2 and nested alpha and beta constant-region primers. The cDNA 3' end received a ligated single-stranded oligonucleotide carrying the SP2 primer and a 12-nucleotide UMI. One entry per CDR3 protein, called by TCRdb with MiXCR from the UMI-ligation and nested PCR reads. The table lists about 150,000 distinct CDR3 sequences, 22% of them singletons.

V and J are TRBV6-6 and TRBJ1-6, with unresolved D. This clonotype originated in a human donor in good health. Sequenced sample: naive CD4+ T cells from blood. The CDR3 sequence is CASSDLTPLHF. The CDR3 nucleotides read TGTGCCAGCAGTGACCTGACACCCCTCCACTTT.